This T cell receptor beta chain was documented in a study of cytomegalovirus exposure and HLA in healthy donors. Turning to the study itself: A prior study identified 100 million to 130 million unique TCR beta sequences from roughly 180 million T cells. General study results and limits: A later analysis linked a missense variant in DCLRE1C to the trimming of TCR beta V and J genes. A prior analysis recorded that most TCR beta V segments were productive about 90% or about 30% of the time.

The PCR ran on 60 Vbeta and 13 Jbeta primers. Only in-frame clones appear in the TCRdb table, and some are missing; sequencing was by immunoSEQ multiplex PCR. The sample lists nearly 200,000 clones, approximately 87% occurring once. V was shortened by 3 bases and J by 2 bases, with 10 bases between the two germline ends. Germline V gene sequence: CDR1 KGHSH, CDR2 LQKENI. This CDR3 is 14 amino acids long. The table lists this clone with a few counts. The antigen is unknown. The TCR originated in a man under 40 in good health and CMV-seronegative. V usage is TRBV18 and J usage is TRBJ1-1; D uncertain. The sample comprised PBMCs. CDR3 sequence: CASSPQSANTEAFF. Here the CDR3 DNA reads TGTGCCAGCTCACCCCAGAGCGCTAACACTGAAGCTTTCTTT. Based on the CDR3 plus reference TRBV18 and TRBJ1-1, the full variable domain is NAGVMQNPRHLVRRRGQEARLRCSPMKGHSHVYWYRQLPEEGLKFMVYLQKENIIDESGMPKERFSAEFPKEGPSILRIQQVVRGDSAAYFCASSPQSANTEAFFGQGTRLTVV.